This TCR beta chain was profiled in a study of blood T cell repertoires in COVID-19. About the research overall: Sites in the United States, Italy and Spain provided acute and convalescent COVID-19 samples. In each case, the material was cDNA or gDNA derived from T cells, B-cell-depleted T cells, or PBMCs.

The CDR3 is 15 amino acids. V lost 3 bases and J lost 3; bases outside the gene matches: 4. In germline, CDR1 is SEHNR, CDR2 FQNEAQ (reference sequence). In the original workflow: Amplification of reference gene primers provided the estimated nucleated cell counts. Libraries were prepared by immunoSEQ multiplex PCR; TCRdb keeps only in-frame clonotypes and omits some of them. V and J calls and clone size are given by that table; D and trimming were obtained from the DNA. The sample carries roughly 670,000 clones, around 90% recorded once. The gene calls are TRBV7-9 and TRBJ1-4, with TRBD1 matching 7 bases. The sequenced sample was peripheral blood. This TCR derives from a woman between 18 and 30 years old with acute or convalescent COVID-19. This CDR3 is CASSFGDRSNEKLFF. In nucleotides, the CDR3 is TGTGCCAGCAGCTTTGGGGACAGATCTAATGAAAAACTGTTTTTT.